Sequencing of this T cell receptor (beta chain) was carried out in a study of follicular helper T cells after annual influenza vaccination. Looking at the study overall: Some donors were sampled over the 2013-2014, 2014-2015 and 2015-2016 vaccinations.

Measured with immunoSEQ multiplex PCR; TCRdb has only the in-frame clones, and not every one. The sample carries thousands of clones, 65% to 90% recorded once. This clone was picked up one time. Time point meaning: 2015-2016 season, pre-vaccination. Donors were community-dwelling with no influenza vaccine in the prior 6 months. Excluded were substance abuse, HIV/AIDS, active cancer, immunomodulatory drugs and active illness. ICOS+CD38+ and ICOS-CD38- fractions were sorted from non-naive CD4+CXCR5+PD-1+ cells. The CDR3 sequence is 17 residues long. From germline, CDR1 is MNHEY and CDR2 SMNVEV (reference sequence). Trimming shortened V by 0 bases and J by 1 base, and 14 bases separated the two germline ends.

The sample consisted of CXCR5+ CD38- circulating T follicular helper cells from blood, taken on the day of influenza vaccination. Subset described: circulating Tfh, non-naive CD4+CXCR5+PD-1+ (ICOS+CD38+ or ICOS-CD38-). This chain uses TRBV27 with TRBJ2-3, with no clear D. This clonotype was obtained from an adult who received the influenza vaccine. The CDR3 protein is CASSLSGRPTRTDTQYF. The CDR3, as DNA: TGTGCCAGCAGTTTATCTGGACGACCCACTCGCACAGATACGCAGTATTTT.